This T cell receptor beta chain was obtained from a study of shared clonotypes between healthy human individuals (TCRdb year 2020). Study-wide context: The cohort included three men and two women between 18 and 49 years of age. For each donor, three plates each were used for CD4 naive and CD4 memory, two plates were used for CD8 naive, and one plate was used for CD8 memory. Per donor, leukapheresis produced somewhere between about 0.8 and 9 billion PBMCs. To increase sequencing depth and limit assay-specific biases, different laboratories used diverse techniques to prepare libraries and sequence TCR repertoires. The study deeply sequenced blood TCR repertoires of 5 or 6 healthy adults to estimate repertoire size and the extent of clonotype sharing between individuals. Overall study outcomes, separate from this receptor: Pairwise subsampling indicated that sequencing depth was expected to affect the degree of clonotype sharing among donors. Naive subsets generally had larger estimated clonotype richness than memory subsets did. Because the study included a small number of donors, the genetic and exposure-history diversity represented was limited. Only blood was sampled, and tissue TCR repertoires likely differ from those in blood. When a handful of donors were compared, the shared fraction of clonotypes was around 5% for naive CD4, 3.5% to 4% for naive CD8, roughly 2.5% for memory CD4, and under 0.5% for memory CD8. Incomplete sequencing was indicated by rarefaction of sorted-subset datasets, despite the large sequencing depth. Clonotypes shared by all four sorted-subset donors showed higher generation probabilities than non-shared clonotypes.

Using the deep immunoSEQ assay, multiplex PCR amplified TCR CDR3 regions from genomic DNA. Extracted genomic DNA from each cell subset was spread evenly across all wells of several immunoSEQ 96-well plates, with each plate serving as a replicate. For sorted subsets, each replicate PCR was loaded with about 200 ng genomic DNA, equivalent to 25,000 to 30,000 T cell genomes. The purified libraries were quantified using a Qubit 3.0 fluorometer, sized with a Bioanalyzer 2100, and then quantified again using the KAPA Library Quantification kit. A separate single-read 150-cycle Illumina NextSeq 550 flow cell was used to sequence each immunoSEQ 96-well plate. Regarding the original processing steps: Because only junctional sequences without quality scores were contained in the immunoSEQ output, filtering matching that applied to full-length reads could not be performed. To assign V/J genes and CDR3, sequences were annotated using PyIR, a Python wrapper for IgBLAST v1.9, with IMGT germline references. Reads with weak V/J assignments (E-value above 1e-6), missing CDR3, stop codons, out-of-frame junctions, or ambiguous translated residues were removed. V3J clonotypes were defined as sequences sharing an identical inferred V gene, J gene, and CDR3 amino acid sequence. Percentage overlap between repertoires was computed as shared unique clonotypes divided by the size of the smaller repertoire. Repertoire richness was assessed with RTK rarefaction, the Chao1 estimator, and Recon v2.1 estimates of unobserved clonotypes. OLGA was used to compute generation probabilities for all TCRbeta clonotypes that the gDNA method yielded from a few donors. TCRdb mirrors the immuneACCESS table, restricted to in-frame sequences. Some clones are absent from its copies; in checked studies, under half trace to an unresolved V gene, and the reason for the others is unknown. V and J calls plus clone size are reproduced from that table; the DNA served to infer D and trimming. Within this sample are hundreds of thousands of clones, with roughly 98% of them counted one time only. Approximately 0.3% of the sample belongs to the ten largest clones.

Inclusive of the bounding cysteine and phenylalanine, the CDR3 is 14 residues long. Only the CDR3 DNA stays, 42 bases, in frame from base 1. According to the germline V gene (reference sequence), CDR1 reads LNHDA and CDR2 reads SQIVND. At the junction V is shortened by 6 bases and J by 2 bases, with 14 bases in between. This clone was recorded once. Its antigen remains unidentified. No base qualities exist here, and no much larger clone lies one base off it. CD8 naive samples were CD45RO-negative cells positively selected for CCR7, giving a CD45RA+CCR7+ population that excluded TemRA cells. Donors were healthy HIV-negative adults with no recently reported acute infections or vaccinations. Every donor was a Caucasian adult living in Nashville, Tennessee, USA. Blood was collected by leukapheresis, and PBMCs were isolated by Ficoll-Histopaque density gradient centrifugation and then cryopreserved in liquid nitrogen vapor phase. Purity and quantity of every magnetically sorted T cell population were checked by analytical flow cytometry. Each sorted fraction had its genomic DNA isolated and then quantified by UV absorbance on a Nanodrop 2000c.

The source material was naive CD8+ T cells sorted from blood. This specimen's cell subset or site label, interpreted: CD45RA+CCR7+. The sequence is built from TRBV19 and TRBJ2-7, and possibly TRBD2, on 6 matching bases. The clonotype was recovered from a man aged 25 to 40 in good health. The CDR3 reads CASSQGLATYEQYF. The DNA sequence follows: TGTGCCAGTAGCCAGGGACTCGCAACCTACGAGCAGTACTTC.